What follows are 15 T cell receptor beta chains derived from one specimen sequenced in a study of T cells in Graves' hyperthyroidism and ophthalmopathy (dated by TCRdb to the late 2010s). Receptor libraries were prepared by multiplex PCR. The sample was run on an Illumina HiSeq 2000. Amplification of TCR beta CDR3 regions was carried out from RNA transcripts. The TCR CDR3 was subjected to a first round of RT-PCR using the HTBI primer set and the Qiagen OneStep RT-PCR kit. TCRdb trimmed public reads at Q25 via fastp, called clones via MiXCR and kept in-frame beta chains. When rows share a CDR3 protein, they turn into one entry using the most common DNA and genes. A total of about 360,000 distinct CDR3 sequences appear in this sample, roughly 14% of them only once. In total, the top ten clones hold roughly 20% of the sample. What was sequenced was blood. These receptors all come from a man aged 25 to 45 with Graves' hyperthyroidism that later progressed to Graves' ophthalmopathy.

J is TRBJ2-1 and V is TRBV30; TRBD2 might be the D (5 bases). Deletions cut 3 bases from V and 10 bases from J, with 13 bases between. The length of the CDR3 is 12 residues. The V gene's germline CDR1 is GTSNPN and CDR2 SVGIG (reference sequence). The CDR3 here is CAWSPASSEQFF. In nucleotides, the CDR3 is TGTGCCTGGAGCCCTGCGTCTAGCGAGCAGTTCTTC.

A few counts support this clonotype. CDR3 amino acids: CASGPGQGAYNEQFF. In nucleotides, the CDR3 is TGTGCTAGTGGGCCGGGACAGGGTGCATACAATGAGCAGTTCTTC. This chain joins TRBV12-5 and TRBJ2-1; 9 bases match TRBD1. Germline loops: CDR1 LGHNT, CDR2 FRNRAP. There are 15 residues in the CDR3. Unmatched junction bases numbered 7, after V lost 6 bases and J lost 4 bases.

This clonotype was seen repeatedly, ten times or more. The genes are TRBV6-1 and TRBJ1-2, with a weak D call TRBD1 (6 bases). Trimming shortened V by 5 bases and J by 6 bases, and 22 bases separated the two germline ends. From germline, CDR1 is MNHNS and CDR2 SASEGT. There are 16 residues in the CDR3. CDR3 sequence reads: CASSTKRTGHLHGYTF. DNA of the CDR3: TGTGCCAGCAGTACAAAGCGCACGGGACACCTTCATGGCTACACCTTC.

The V and J genes are TRBV19 and TRBJ2-7, with D perhaps given as TRBD1 or TRBD2 (6 bases each). The CDR3 covers 16 residues. Per the germline V gene, CDR1 is LNHDA and CDR2 is SQIVND (reference sequence). With 6 bases removed from V and 2 bases from J, the gap between germline ends came to 20 bases. Here the CDR3 reads CASSWSLARGAYEQYF. CDR3 sequence (DNA): TGTGCCAGTAGCTGGTCTCTAGCGAGGGGGGCCTACGAGCAGTACTTC.

This clonotype was seen repeatedly, ten times or more. The chain employs TRBV7-9 and TRBJ2-1; tentative D call: TRBD1 (6 bases). V lost 2 bases and J 5 bases, leaving 13 bases between the germline ends. The CDR3 is 15 residues long. The germline V gene encodes CDR1 SEHNR and CDR2 FQNEAQ (reference sequence). The CDR3 DNA sequence: TGTGCCAGCAGCTTAAGAGCACAGGGCCACAATGAGCAGTTCTTC. Protein product: CASSLRAQGHNEQFF. Full variable domain (outside the CDR3, taken from reference TRBV7-9 and TRBJ2-1): DTGVSQNPRHKITKRGQNVTFRCDPISEHNRLYWYRQTLGQGPEFLTYFQNEAQLEKSRLLSDRFSAERPKGSFSTLEIQRTEQGDSAMYLCASSLRAQGHNEQFFGPGTRLTVL.

This clonotype has at least ten counts. The chain recombines TRBV7-2 with TRBJ1-3, with unresolved D. CDR1 SGHTA and CDR2 FQGNSA come from the germline V gene. The CDR3 contains 15 residues. V was trimmed by 1 base and J by 0 bases, leaving 7 bases between them. The CDR3 region is CASSLDRGSGNTIYF. CDR3 nucleotide sequence: TGTGCCAGCAGCTTAGACCGGGGCTCTGGAAACACCATATATTTT.

The table lists this clonotype with many counts. The V call is TRBV12-5, the J call TRBJ1-4; TRBD1 matches at 8 bases. The V gene's germline CDR1 is LGHNT and CDR2 FRNRAP. The CDR3 totals 14 residues. V lost 5 bases, J lost 8 bases, and 7 bases stayed unmatched. CDR3 residues: CASGRQGFREKLFF. CDR3 DNA: TGTGCTAGTGGTCGACAGGGGTTTAGGGAAAAACTGTTTTTT.

This clonotype was counted only a few times. V and J are TRBV6-5 and TRBJ2-6, with D possibly matching TRBD2 (6 bases). CDR1 and CDR2 from the germline V gene are MNHEY and SVGAGI. The CDR3 is 16 amino acids. Deletions cut 0 bases from V and 1 base from J, with 7 bases between. The CDR3, as DNA: TGTGCCAGCAGTTACTCTGGACTATCTGGGGCCAACGTCCTGACTTTC. It translates to CASSYSGLSGANVLTF.

This clonotype has a handful of counts. V and J are TRBV9 and TRBJ1-2; the D gene is possibly TRBD1 (5 bases). Germline CDR1 and CDR2: SGDLS and YYNGEE. The CDR3 is 17 residues long. V was cut by 3 bases and J by 0 bases, with 18 bases left in between. This CDR3 is CASSASPGRRANYGYTF. CDR3 sequence (DNA): TGTGCCAGCAGCGCATCACCGGGACGGAGAGCTAACTATGGCTACACCTTC.

This clonotype has at least ten counts. The J gene is TRBJ1-2, the V gene TRBV25-1; no clear D gene. Between the trimmed V and J ends, which lost 8 bases and 4 bases, there was a span of 14 bases. The CDR3 is 13 residues long. The germline CDR1 and CDR2 sequences are MGHDK and SYGVNS. CDR3 loop: CASSRLDSYGYTF. CDR3 nucleotide sequence: TGTGCCAGCTCCCGACTCGACTCCTATGGCTACACCTTC.

This clonotype was detected ten times or more. V is TRBV6-1 and J is TRBJ1-5, with 8 bases matching TRBD1. Losses at the gene ends were 7 bases for V and 3 bases for J; bases not matched to a gene: 8. CDR1 and CDR2 (germline): MNHNS, SASEGT. The CDR3 is 15 amino acids. As DNA, the CDR3 is TGTGCCAGCACCCGGACAGGGAACTCCAATCAGCCCCAGCATTTT. It codes for CASTRTGNSNQPQHF.

This clonotype was seen more than once but under ten times. V is TRBV9 and J is TRBJ1-2; TRBD1 is a possible D gene (6 bases). The CDR3 extends over 15 amino acids. Deletions cut 4 bases from V and 3 bases from J, with 16 bases between. Germline V lookup: CDR1 SGDLS, CDR2 YYNGEE. This CDR3 is CASSLGGGADYGYTF. The CDR3 DNA sequence: TGTGCCAGCAGCTTAGGGGGGGGCGCCGACTATGGCTACACCTTC.

This rearrangement joins TRBV27 to TRBJ2-7; 12 bases agree with TRBD2. CDR3 length: 15 residues. Germline-derived CDR1 and CDR2 are MNHEY and SMNVEV (reference sequence). J gave up 4 bases and V 3 bases, and 4 bases lay outside the gene matches. CDR3: CASSFGGTSGYEQYF. The CDR3 bases are TGTGCCAGCAGTTTCGGTGGGACTAGCGGGTACGAGCAGTACTTC.

The CDR3 DNA is TGTGCCAGCACCTTTCGGCAAGGGCGATTGGTGAACACTGAAGCTTTCTTT. Amino acids: CASTFRQGRLVNTEAFF. The chain recombines TRBV5-4 with TRBJ1-1; unclear D gene. Trimming shortened V by 6 bases and J by 0 bases, and 21 bases separated the two germline ends. CDR3 length equals 17 residues. The germline CDR1 and CDR2 sequences are SGHNT and YYREEE (reference sequence). Variable domain in full (rest from reference TRBV5-4 and TRBJ1-1): ETGVTQSPTHLIKTRGQQVTLRCSSQSGHNTVSWYQQALGQGPQFIFQYYREEENGRGNFPPRFSGLQFPNYSSELNVNALELDDSALYLCASTFRQGRLVNTEAFFGQGTRLTVV.

This clonotype was counted at least ten times. This chain connects TRBV2 to TRBJ1-4; perhaps TRBD1 as D (5 bases). The V gene lost 5 bases and the J gene lost 4 bases, with 8 bases spanning the gap. In germline, CDR1 is SNHLY, CDR2 FYNNEI. This CDR3 is built from 13 residues. The CDR3 DNA follows: TGTGCCAGCAGTCGGGGGTTTAATGAAAAACTGTTTTTT. Protein sequence: CASSRGFNEKLFF.